The 13 T cell receptor beta chains below were found in one sample sequenced in a study of cytomegalovirus exposure and HLA in healthy donors. The data were produced by immunoSEQ multiplex PCR, yet TCRdb's version contains in-frame clones alone and is incomplete. The table records roughly 130,000 clones, about 90% of them present only once. What was sequenced was PBMCs. These receptors were collected from a man between 18 and 29 years old in good health and CMV-seronegative.

The rearrangement joins TRBV28 to TRBJ2-6; possibly TRBD2 for D (6 bases). Germline V gives CDR1 MDHEN, CDR2 SYDVKM. The CDR3 runs 13 residues. Between the trimmed V and J ends, which lost 9 bases and 1 base, there was a span of 7 bases. CDR3 sequence reads: CASGTSGANVLTF. The DNA for the CDR3 is TGTGCCAGTGGGACTTCTGGGGCCAACGTCCTGACTTTC.

This chain connects TRBV9 to TRBJ2-1; the match to TRBD2 covers 11 bases. Germline-derived CDR1 and CDR2 are SGDLS and YYNGEE. CDR3 length: 15 residues. Trimming took 4 bases from V and 6 from J; bases not matched to a gene: 6. For the CDR3, the DNA is TGTGCCAGCAGCATCGGACTAGCGGGCAGCAATGAGCAGTTCTTC. This encodes CASSIGLAGSNEQFF. Filled out from reference TRBV9 and TRBJ2-1, the complete variable domain reads DSGVTQTPKHLITATGQRVTLRCSPRSGDLSVYWYQQSLDQGLQFLIQYYNGEERAKGNILERFSAQQFPDLHSELNLSSLELGDSALYFCASSIGLAGSNEQFFGPGTRLTVL.

This clone was seen once. The chain is built from TRBV27 and TRBJ1-5; D remains ambiguous. V was cut by 3 bases and J by 2 bases, with 8 bases left in between. Germline V gene sequence: CDR1 MNHEY, CDR2 SMNVEV (reference sequence). This CDR3 is 14 amino acids long. CDR3 coding DNA: TGTGCCAGCAGTTTTTCAGGCGGCAATCAGCCCCAGCATTTT. Protein product: CASSFSGGNQPQHF.

The chain is built from TRBV7-2 and TRBJ1-5; D not certain. Trimming cost V 2 bases and J 1 base, with 15 bases left between them. The length of the CDR3 is 17 residues. The germline CDR1 and CDR2 sequences are SGHTA and FQGNSA. The DNA for the CDR3 is TGTGCCAGCAGCTTAACTCTGGCAGGCTGGAGCAATCAGCCCCAGCATTTT. Amino acids: CASSLTLAGWSNQPQHF.

This clone has a handful of counts. CDR3 amino acids: CASSFVNQPQHF. CDR3 bases: TGTGCCAGCAGTTTCGTCAATCAGCCCCAGCATTTT. The rearrangement uses TRBV27 and TRBJ1-5; D not certain. The CDR3 totals 12 residues. The germline V gene has CDR1 MNHEY and CDR2 SMNVEV (reference sequence). V dropped 3 bases and J dropped 3 bases, with 3 bases sitting between them.

The V gene is TRBV6-1, the J gene TRBJ2-3; TRBD2 agrees at 7 bases. Trimming cost V 3 bases and J 1 base; bases outside gene matches: 4. Germline CDR1 and CDR2: MNHNS and SASEGT. The CDR3 spans 15 residues. The CDR3 region has the DNA TGTGCCAGCAGTGAGAGGAGCGGGGGCACAGATACGCAGTATTTT. It is translated as CASSERSGGTDTQYF.

The chain is built from TRBV4-1 and TRBJ2-7, with D possibly matching TRBD1 (7 bases). Deletions cut 1 base from V and 2 bases from J, with 9 bases between. The germline V gene encodes CDR1 MGHRA and CDR2 YSYEKL. The CDR3 loop spans 14 amino acids. As DNA, the CDR3 is TGCGCCAGCAGCCAAGGCAGGGGGGCCTACGAGCAGTACTTC. It yields the protein CASSQGRGAYEQYF.

The chain uses TRBV7-6 and TRBJ2-5, with TRBD1 identical over 8 bases. This CDR3 has 17 residues. Per the germline V gene, CDR1 is SGHVS and CDR2 is FNYEAQ. V lost 1 base and J lost 5; bases outside the gene matches: 12. CDR3: CASSLGGQGAQWETQYF. The CDR3, as DNA: TGTGCCAGCAGCTTAGGAGGGCAGGGGGCGCAATGGGAGACCCAGTACTTC.

The V and J genes are TRBV7-2 and TRBJ2-1, with 9 bases fitting TRBD2. The CDR3 is 16 residues long. Per germline, CDR1 SGHTA and CDR2 FQGNSA. The V and J ends lost 5 bases and 4 bases, in that order; junction bases with no gene match: 9. The CDR3 sequence is CASSMIAGLAYNEQFF. The CDR3 DNA sequence: TGTGCCAGCAGCATGATCGCCGGACTAGCGTACAATGAGCAGTTCTTC.

This sequence joins TRBV30 and TRBJ2-7, with TRBD1 matching over 9 bases. Germline CDR1 reads GTSNPN; CDR2 reads SVGIG (reference sequence). V lost 2 bases to trimming and J lost 12 bases; unmatched junction nucleotides: 14. The CDR3 runs 14 residues. The CDR3 DNA reads TGTGCCTGGAGTTCCGGGACAGGGCCCGACTGGGGGTACTTC. Translated: CAWSSGTGPDWGYF. Complete variable domain (other parts from reference TRBV30 and TRBJ2-7): SQTIHQWPATLVQPVGSPLSLECTVEGTSNPNLYWYRQAAGRGLQLLFYSVGIGQISSEVPQNLSASRPQDRQFILSSKKLLLSDSGFYLCAWSSGTGPDWGYFGPGTRLTVT.

V gene TRBV4-1 combines with J gene TRBJ2-1; TRBD1 matches at 7 bases. From germline, CDR1 is MGHRA and CDR2 YSYEKL. J was trimmed by 4 bases and V by 5 bases; bases with no gene match: 14. The CDR3 totals 17 residues. The CDR3 loop is CASSFRTDRFLYNEQFF. CDR3 sequence (DNA): TGCGCCAGCAGCTTCCGAACGGACAGGTTTTTATACAATGAGCAGTTCTTC.

The CDR3 nucleotides read TGTGCCAGCAGTTACTCGGGCGGGAGGGGAGATACGCAGTATTTT. It yields the protein CASSYSGGRGDTQYF. This chain connects TRBV6-5 to TRBJ2-3; TRBD2 matches at 9 bases. V shed 0 bases and J 5 bases; nucleotides not matched to a gene: 3. This CDR3 region has 15 residues. From germline, CDR1 is MNHEY and CDR2 SVGAGI.

This chain joins TRBV19 and TRBJ1-6, with 7 positions matching TRBD1. V lost 1 base, J lost 17 bases, and 5 bases stayed unmatched. Germline CDR1 is LNHDA and CDR2 is SQIVND (reference sequence). CDR3 length: 12 amino acids. CDR3 DNA: TGTGCCAGTAGTATAGGAGGGGGCCGTATCCACTTT. It encodes CASSIGGGRIHF.